Reported below is one T cell receptor beta chain. Its antigen is currently not known. It has no much larger one-base neighbor in the sample; base qualities were not kept. This sample is drawn from a study of lymphopenia after photon versus proton radiotherapy (dated by TCRdb to about 2019). Notes on the research overall: In patients with gastrointestinal tumors who developed high-grade lymphopenia, the study compared the immunological effects of photon radiation therapy with those of proton radiation therapy. The cohort included 15 to 20 patients with gastrointestinal tumors who developed lymphopenia after receiving either photon or proton therapy. The goal of the study was to characterize the differences between the two radiation modalities in how they affect the immune system. Study-wide conclusions, independent of this receptor: Across the cohort, among patients who died, a greater drop in TCR diversity after the nadir was inversely correlated with overall survival time. After the lymphocyte count nadir, photon-treated repertoires showed oligoclonal expansion, especially of CD8+ Temra cells, which drove the drop in diversity. During treatment, patients who received photon therapy lost naive T cells and TCR diversity and gained effector/memory populations, whereas patients who received proton therapy remained relatively stable. The survival association was examined only in patients who died, and the authors described better survival with proton therapy as a possibility, not as a demonstrated result.

The method was the immunoSEQ multiplex PCR assay. Alongside multiparametric flow cytometry, deep sequencing of rearranged TCR beta loci was used to profile the T cell repertoires. TCRdb took this table from immuneACCESS and kept in-frame rearrangements with V and J called. Such tables lack part of the clones; where checked against another copy, unresolved V genes explain under half of the gap, and the rest is unexplained. This sample lists about 160,000 clones; more than 85% were detected once. The biggest ten clones account for about 4.3% of the sample. At the junction V is shortened by 6 bases and J by 3 bases; bases outside the gene matches: 12. CDR1 and CDR2 (MDHEN, SYDVKM) derive from the germline V gene. The CDR3 starts with the cysteine, ends with the phenylalanine, and has 16 residues. Only CDR3 DNA remains: 48 bases, in frame from the first base.

Sequenced here: peripheral blood, sampled from a patient treated with photon-based radiotherapy. In this chain, TRBV28 is recombined with TRBJ2-7; TRBD2 lines up with 9 middle nucleotides. This receptor was identified in a man aged 45-65 years with gastric cancer. The CDR3 protein sequence reads: CASREIGASGVYEQYF. The bases read TGTGCCAGCAGGGAGATTGGGGCTAGCGGGGTCTACGAGCAGTACTTC.